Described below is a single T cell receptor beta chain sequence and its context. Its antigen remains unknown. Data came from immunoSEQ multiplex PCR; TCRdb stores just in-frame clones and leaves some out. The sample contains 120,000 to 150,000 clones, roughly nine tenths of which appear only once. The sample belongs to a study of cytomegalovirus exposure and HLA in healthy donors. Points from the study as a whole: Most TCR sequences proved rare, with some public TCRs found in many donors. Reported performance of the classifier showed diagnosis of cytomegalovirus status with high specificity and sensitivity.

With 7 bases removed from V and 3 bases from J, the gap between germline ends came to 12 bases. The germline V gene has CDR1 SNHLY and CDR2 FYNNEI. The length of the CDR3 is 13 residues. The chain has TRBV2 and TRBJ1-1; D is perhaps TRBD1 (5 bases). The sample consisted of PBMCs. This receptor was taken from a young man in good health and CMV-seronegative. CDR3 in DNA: TGTGCCAGCATCGTACAGGTACACACTGAAGCTTTCTTT. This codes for CASIVQVHTEAFF.